The next 18 T cell receptor beta chains were all read from a single sample in a study of cytomegalovirus exposure and HLA in healthy donors. PCR was performed using 60 Vbeta and 13 Jbeta primers. Measured with immunoSEQ multiplex PCR; TCRdb has only the in-frame clones, and not every one. The data show around 110,000 clones, 77% seen once. The sequencing sample was made of PBMCs. These receptors came from a male donor in good health and CMV-seronegative.

The sample holds one count of this clone. The chain joins TRBV19 to TRBJ1-1; D is possibly TRBD1 (5 bases). V lost 1 base, J lost 0 bases, and 9 bases lay in between. The V gene's germline CDR1 is LNHDA and CDR2 SQIVND (reference sequence). CDR3 length equals 15 residues. The CDR3, as DNA: TGTGCCAGTAGTATAGCGGGAGGGGTGAACACTGAAGCTTTCTTT. Translated: CASSIAGGVNTEAFF.

The V and J genes are TRBV2 and TRBJ2-1, with 9 bases matching TRBD1. Germline CDR1 reads SNHLY; CDR2 reads FYNNEI. V shed 6 bases, J shed 9 bases, and the junction held 9 bases outside the gene matches. The CDR3 consists of 14 residues. This CDR3 is CASRPQGQGGEQFF. CDR3 DNA: TGTGCCAGCAGGCCTCAGGGACAGGGCGGTGAGCAGTTCTTC.

The chain has TRBV10-1 and TRBJ2-5, with 9 bases that match TRBD2. CDR3 size: 14 residues. The germline V gene encodes CDR1 WNHNN and CDR2 SYGVQD (reference sequence). V was pared by 3 bases and J by 4 bases, with 3 bases of the junction left unmatched. CDR3 DNA: TGCGCCAGCAGTGACCCGGGACTAGCAGAGACCCAGTACTTC. It specifies CASSDPGLAETQYF.

This sequence joins TRBV11-1 and TRBJ1-1; D remains unclear. The ends were cut back, 3 bases at V and 0 bases at J, with 5 bases in the middle. The CDR3 is 13 residues long. Germline CDR1 and CDR2: SGHAT and FQDESV (reference sequence). CDR3 DNA: TGTGCCAGCAGCTTTACGGTGAACACTGAAGCTTTCTTT. Translating it yields CASSFTVNTEAFF.

This chain connects TRBV6-6 to TRBJ2-7, with TRBD1 matching 11 bases. Germline V gene data show CDR1 as MNHNY and CDR2 as SVGAGI (reference sequence). The junction had 4 bases not matched to a gene; V was cut back by 6 bases and J by 3 bases. The CDR3 covers 14 residues. CDR3 sequence reads: CASSQGQGGYEQYF. The CDR3 bases are TGTGCCAGCAGCCAGGGACAGGGGGGCTACGAGCAGTACTTC.

The rearrangement joins TRBV30 to TRBJ2-2; D gene uncertain. V was shortened by 0 bases and J by 3 bases, with 8 bases between the two germline ends. Germline assignment: CDR1 GTSNPN and CDR2 SVGIG (reference sequence). The CDR3 length is 14 residues. CDR3 DNA sequence: TGTGCCTGGAGTGTAAACACCGACACCGGGGAGCTGTTTTTT. This translates into CAWSVNTDTGELFF. Filled out from reference TRBV30 and TRBJ2-2, the complete variable domain reads SQTIHQWPATLVQPVGSPLSLECTVEGTSNPNLYWYRQAAGRGLQLLFYSVGIGQISSEVPQNLSASRPQDRQFILSSKKLLLSDSGFYLCAWSVNTDTGELFFGEGSRLTVL.

V usage is TRBV5-4 and J usage is TRBJ2-2; 9 bases match TRBD2. The ends lost 4 bases at V and 5 bases at J; junction bases unmatched: 9. The CDR3 is 16 amino acids. In germline, CDR1 is SGHNT, CDR2 YYREEE (reference sequence). As DNA, the CDR3 is TGTGCCAGCAGCCCATGGAGCGGGGGGTTTACCGGGGAGCTGTTTTTT. It is translated as CASSPWSGGFTGELFF.

The chain has TRBV5-1 and TRBJ1-2; perhaps TRBD1 as D (5 bases). In germline, CDR1 is SGHRS, CDR2 YFSETQ. The CDR3 runs 11 residues. The V end lost 7 bases, the J end lost 6 bases, and 10 bases lay between the germline ends. Here the CDR3 reads CASSQGNGYTF. Written as DNA, the CDR3 is TGCGCCAGCTCCCAGGGAAATGGCTACACCTTC.

In this sample, this clone turned up a few times. V is TRBV28 and J is TRBJ2-3; D not certain. Germline V gene lookup returns CDR1 MDHEN and CDR2 SYDVKM. The length of the CDR3 is 12 residues. V was clipped by 6 bases and J by 4 bases, with 8 bases between them. DNA for the CDR3: TGTGCCAGCAGGGCTTTCCCAGATACGCAGTATTTT. It specifies CASRAFPDTQYF.

This clone occurred a few times. This rearrangement joins TRBV25-1 to TRBJ2-1; no clear D gene. The CDR3 spans 11 residues. The germline V and J ends were trimmed by 3 bases and 6 bases, with 3 bases remaining between them. Germline CDR1 MGHDK, CDR2 SYGVNS. Written as DNA, the CDR3 is TGTGCCAGCAGTGACTTCAATGAGCAGTTCTTC. Encoded protein: CASSDFNEQFF.

This clone was detected only once. This chain links TRBV5-1 with TRBJ1-1, with D possibly TRBD1 on 6 matching bases. CDR1 is SGHRS, CDR2 YFSETQ, per germline. This CDR3 has 14 amino acids. V lost 5 bases and J lost 1, with 12 bases in between. This CDR3 is CASRLGGQNTEAFF. CDR3 DNA sequence: TGCGCCAGCAGGCTGGGGGGGCAGAACACTGAAGCTTTCTTT.

This sequence joins TRBV7-9 and TRBJ1-1; possibly TRBD1 for D (5 bases). CDR1 and CDR2 (germline): SEHNR, FQNEAQ (reference sequence). CDR3 size: 18 residues. Trimming cost V 1 base and J 3 bases, with 21 bases left between them. CDR3 amino acids: CASSLVTPLRTGDTEAFF. The CDR3 nucleotides read TGTGCCAGCAGCTTAGTCACCCCCTTACGTACAGGAGACACTGAAGCTTTCTTT.

This chain uses TRBV5-6 with TRBJ2-1, with 9 bases fitting TRBD2. Germline CDR1 and CDR2: SGHDT and YYEEEE. Trimming cost V 7 bases and J 8 bases; bases outside gene matches: 7. The CDR3 has 13 amino acids. CDR3 sequence (DNA): TGTGCCAGCGCGGGAGGGCCGGTTCATGAGCAGTTCTTC. It specifies CASAGGPVHEQFF.

This clone was recorded once. The chain couples TRBV6-5 to TRBJ2-1, with D hard to call. The ends were cut back, 0 bases at V and 0 bases at J, with 6 bases in the middle. The CDR3 is 15 residues long. CDR1 and CDR2 (germline): MNHEY, SVGAGI. As DNA, the CDR3 is TGTGCCAGCAGTTACTCTGCCTACTCCTACAATGAGCAGTTCTTC. This sequence encodes CASSYSAYSYNEQFF.

The chain combines TRBV7-9 with TRBJ1-4, with no clear D. Trimming removed 5 bases at V and 7 bases at J, with 11 bases between. CDR3 size: 13 residues. Germline CDR1 and CDR2: SEHNR and FQNEAQ (reference sequence). CDR3 sequence reads: CASSPWRAEKLFF. CDR3 sequence (DNA): TGTGCCAGCAGCCCCTGGAGAGCTGAAAAACTGTTTTTT. Supplemented by reference TRBV7-9 and TRBJ1-4, the full variable domain reads DTGVSQNPRHKITKRGQNVTFRCDPISEHNRLYWYRQTLGQGPEFLTYFQNEAQLEKSRLLSDRFSAERPKGSFSTLEIQRTEQGDSAMYLCASSPWRAEKLFFGSGTQLSVL.

CDR3 in amino acids: CASSDSTGTGEWSNYGYTF. The CDR3 DNA sequence: TGTGCCAGCAGTGACTCTACCGGGACAGGGGAGTGGTCGAACTATGGCTACACCTTC. The chain joins TRBV6-4 to TRBJ1-2, with 10 bases matching TRBD1. V shed 0 bases and J 2 bases; nucleotides not matched to a gene: 12. The CDR3 spans 19 residues. Germline V gene lookup returns CDR1 MRHNA and CDR2 SNTAGT.

The V gene is TRBV7-9, the J gene TRBJ2-1, with TRBD1 as a possible D gene (5 bases). CDR1 SEHNR and CDR2 FQNEAQ come from the germline V gene (reference sequence). CDR3 length: 16 residues. V was clipped by 5 bases and J by 1 base, with 15 bases between them. This CDR3 is CASSPVRTKSYNEQFF. As DNA, the CDR3 is TGTGCCAGCAGCCCGGTGAGGACAAAATCCTACAATGAGCAGTTCTTC. The variable domain in full, completed from reference TRBV7-9 and TRBJ2-1, reads DTGVSQNPRHKITKRGQNVTFRCDPISEHNRLYWYRQTLGQGPEFLTYFQNEAQLEKSRLLSDRFSAERPKGSFSTLEIQRTEQGDSAMYLCASSPVRTKSYNEQFFGPGTRLTVL.

In DNA form, the CDR3 reads TGTGCCAGCAGCGCATACCCCGGGGGTTTCCAGTACTTC. This codes for CASSAYPGGFQYF. The V gene is TRBV7-2, the J gene TRBJ2-7, with D tentatively TRBD2 (6 bases). Trimming cost V 5 bases and J 10 bases, with 18 bases left between them. The CDR3 consists of 13 residues. Per the germline V gene, CDR1 is SGHTA and CDR2 is FQGNSA.